Listed here are 2 T cell receptor beta chains from one sample, sequenced in a study of blood T cell repertoires in COVID-19. Only in-frame clones appear in the TCRdb table, and some are missing; sequencing was by immunoSEQ multiplex PCR. In the table there are about 380,000 clones, about 80% of which are singletons. Sequenced: peripheral blood. The receptors derive from a human donor with acute or convalescent COVID-19. The donor label of this sample is uncertain.

The chain combines TRBV7-6 with TRBJ2-7; D possibly corresponds to TRBD2 (5 bases). The ends were cut back, 5 bases at V and 5 bases at J, with 25 bases in the middle. The CDR3 spans 17 residues. Germline CDR1 reads SGHVS; CDR2 reads FNYEAQ. In DNA form, the CDR3 reads TGTGCCAGCAGCCGGGATGGGATACTAGTTCTTAGCGACGAGCAGTACTTC. Its protein product is CASSRDGILVLSDEQYF.

This chain uses TRBV19 with TRBJ2-3; a possible D gene is TRBD2 (6 bases). Germline assignment: CDR1 LNHDA and CDR2 SQIVND (reference sequence). This CDR3 spans 16 amino acids. V lost 6 bases and J 2 bases, leaving 18 bases between the germline ends. CDR3 sequence reads: CASSPPGLANTDTQYF. The CDR3 DNA reads TGTGCCAGTAGCCCCCCCGGGCTAGCGAACACAGATACGCAGTATTTT.